These 8 T cell receptor beta chains were sequenced from one sample in a study of blood T cell repertoires in COVID-19 (dated by TCRdb to 2018 to 2020). Library prep was done by the immunoSEQ multiplex PCR assay. TCRdb took over this immuneACCESS table, retaining in-frame rearrangements with V and J assigned. Such tables are incomplete; in checked studies, under half of the missing clones stem from an unresolved V gene, and the remainder is unexplained. The sample has roughly 100,000 clones on record, roughly 85% of them singletons. The ten largest clonotypes hold 2% of the sample. Sequenced input: peripheral blood. The receptors derive from a man in his fifties or sixties with active COVID-19.

In regard to this clone: The junction shows a germline mismatch at one end, possibly a read error. The chain links TRBV9 to TRBJ2-2; the match to TRBD1 covers 7 bases. CDR1 is SGDLS and CDR2 is YYNGEE in the germline V gene. The CDR3 has 18 residues. The CDR3 DNA sequence: TGTGCCAGTAGCGATCAGGGGTGGGGACAGCTGAACACCGGGGAGCTGTTTTTT. The encoded protein is CASSDQGWGQLNTGELFF.

V gene TRBV6-5 combines with J gene TRBJ1-1, with 7 bases lining up with TRBD1. Germline values: CDR1 MNHEY, CDR2 SVGAGI. V shed 5 bases and J 5 bases; nucleotides not matched to a gene: 8. The CDR3 is 14 amino acids. CDR3 DNA: TGTGCCAGCAGTACTCGACAGGGTAGAACTGAAGCTTTCTTT. Translating gives CASSTRQGRTEAFF.

The genes are TRBV3-1 (or the pseudogene TRBV3-2) and TRBJ1-2; perhaps TRBD1 as D (5 bases). V dropped 5 bases and J dropped 4 bases, with 14 bases sitting between them. Germline loops: CDR1 LGHDT, CDR2 YNNKEL (reference sequence). The CDR3 contains 14 residues. The CDR3 region has the DNA TGTGCCAGCAGCGACGGGGGGGGACGCTATGGCTACACCTTC. Encoded protein: CASSDGGGRYGYTF.

This clone was detected only a few times. The chain carries TRBV3-1 (or the pseudogene TRBV3-2) and TRBJ1-1, with D unresolved. The length of the CDR3 is 13 residues. V was pared by 4 bases and J by 1 base, with 7 bases between. The V gene's germline CDR1 is LGHDT and CDR2 YNNKEL (reference sequence). For the CDR3, the DNA is TGTGCCAGCAGCCCATACAGGAACACTGAAGCTTTCTTT. This encodes CASSPYRNTEAFF.

The chain joins TRBV6-5 to TRBJ1-2, with D uncertain. The V gene's germline CDR1 is MNHEY and CDR2 SVGAGI. With 5 bases removed from V and 1 base from J, the gap between germline ends came to 11 bases. The CDR3 spans 14 residues. DNA for the CDR3: TGTGCCAGCAGTCGCGACACAGATAACTATGGCTACACCTTC. Its protein product is CASSRDTDNYGYTF.

CDR3 amino acids: CASSQRDYYTGELFF. CDR3 DNA sequence: TGTGCCAGCAGCCAAAGGGACTATTACACCGGGGAGCTGTTTTTT. This chain joins TRBV3-1 (or the pseudogene TRBV3-2) and TRBJ2-2; TRBD2 matches 7 bases. Germline V lookup: CDR1 LGHDT, CDR2 YNNKEL (reference sequence). CDR3 size: 15 residues. The junction had 3 bases not matched to a gene; V was cut back by 2 bases and J by 3 bases.

V and J are TRBV29-1 and TRBJ2-3; 7 bases map to TRBD1. V gave up 4 bases and J gave up 3 bases; unmatched junction bases: 4. Germline V gene data show CDR1 as SQVTM and CDR2 as ANQGSEA. The CDR3 has 13 amino acids. Here the CDR3 DNA reads TGCAGCGTTGTTAACAGGGGAACAGATACGCAGTATTTT. It translates to CSVVNRGTDTQYF.

The CDR3 is CASSIVGGVSSYEQYF. The CDR3 DNA reads as TGTGCCAGTAGTATCGTTGGCGGGGTTAGCTCCTACGAGCAGTACTTC. The rearrangement joins TRBV19 to TRBJ2-7; TRBD2 might be the D (6 bases). The V gene lost 3 bases and the J gene lost 0 bases, with 15 bases spanning the gap. Germline CDR1 LNHDA, CDR2 SQIVND (reference sequence). The CDR3 consists of 16 residues.